Reported below is one TCR beta chain. What it binds is not known. The sample belongs to a study of blood T cell dynamics during melanoma immunotherapy. Points from the study as a whole: Unlike progressors, later disease-control patients had W3 repertoires gaining clonality or diversity.

Data came from immunoSEQ multiplex PCR; TCRdb stores just in-frame clones and leaves some out. The sample lists fewer than 30,000 clones, approximately 80% occurring once. Trimming removed 0 bases at V and 2 bases at J, with 9 bases between. Germline V gene sequence: CDR1 SGDLS, CDR2 YYNGEE. The CDR3 consists of 14 residues. Stated time point: week 3, after first cycle of checkpoint inhibitor. No patient had earlier systemic cancer treatment, concurrent immunosuppressants, or another active cancer. The V gene is TRBV9, the J gene TRBJ2-7, with TRBD2 as a possible D gene (5 bases). The material sequenced was blood, taken from a patient treated with checkpoint blockade. This receptor was taken from a human donor with melanoma. CDR3 nucleotides: TGTGCCAGCAGCGTAGGAGAGGGCACCTACGAGCAGTACTTC. Translating gives CASSVGEGTYEQYF.